This TCR beta chain is drawn from a study of shared clonotypes between healthy human individuals (TCRdb year 2020). About the full investigation: A couple of women and a few men aged 18 to 49 years were included in the cohort. For each donor, three plates each were used for CD4 naive and CD4 memory, two plates were used for CD8 naive, and one plate was used for CD8 memory. Blood TCR repertoires of roughly five healthy adults were deeply sequenced to estimate repertoire size and the extent of clonotype sharing between individuals. Libraries were prepared and TCR repertoires were sequenced by different laboratories using diverse techniques, in order to increase sequencing depth and limit assay-specific biases. Per donor, leukapheresis produced somewhere between about 0.94 and 9 billion PBMCs.

Remarks on this clone: The antigen it recognizes is unknown. Per-base qualities were not stored, and no clone one base away is much larger.

Using the deep immunoSEQ assay, multiplex PCR amplified TCR CDR3 regions from genomic DNA. Genomic DNA extracted from each cell subset was distributed evenly over all wells of several immunoSEQ 96-well plates, and each plate served as one replicate. For sorted subsets, each replicate PCR was loaded with roughly 190 ng genomic DNA, equivalent to some 31,000 T cell genomes. Purified libraries were quantified with a Qubit 3.0 fluorometer, sized on a Bioanalyzer 2100, and re-quantified with the KAPA Library Quantification kit. Every immunoSEQ 96-well plate was sequenced on a separate single-read 150-cycle Illumina NextSeq 550 flow cell. In the authors' own workflow: Because the immunoSEQ output included only junctional sequences and no quality scores, the filtering could not be the same as the filtering used for full-length reads. To assign V/J genes and CDR3, sequences were annotated using PyIR, a Python wrapper for IgBLAST v1.9, with IMGT germline references. Any read was removed if the V/J assignment was weak (E-value above 1e-6), the CDR3 was missing, or the read contained stop codons, out-of-frame junctions, or ambiguous translated residues. V3J clonotypes were defined by identical inferred V gene, J gene, and CDR3 amino acid sequence. The percentage overlap between two repertoires was calculated by dividing the number of shared unique clonotypes by the size of the smaller repertoire. Three approaches were used to assess repertoire richness: RTK rarefaction, the Chao1 estimator, and Recon v2.1 estimates of unobserved clonotypes. OLGA was used to compute generation probabilities for all TCRbeta clonotypes that the gDNA method yielded from four donors. TCRdb holds this immuneACCESS table with in-frame rearrangements only. Some clones are missing; in checked studies, unresolved V genes explain under half, and the rest has no known cause. V and J calls and clone size follow that table, whereas D and trimming were derived from the DNA. In all, the sample holds some 360,000 clones, and less than 75% of those were seen once. The ten largest clones take up 8.5% to 12% of the sample.

The germline V gene sets CDR1 to MNHNS and CDR2 to SASEGT. At the junction V is shortened by 0 bases and J by 6 bases, with 11 bases in between. The CDR3 spans 14 residues, from the cysteine through the phenylalanine. Only the CDR3 part of the read is kept: 42 bases, read in frame from the first base. Donors were healthy HIV-negative adults with no recently reported acute infections or vaccinations. Every donor was a Caucasian adult residing in Nashville, Tennessee, USA. CD4+ T cells were enriched by magnetic negative selection; naive cells were then positively selected on CD45RA, and the negative fraction formed the memory subset. Blood was collected by leukapheresis, and PBMCs were isolated by Ficoll-Histopaque density gradient centrifugation and then cryopreserved in liquid nitrogen vapor phase. Analytical flow cytometry was used to check the purity and quantity of every magnetically sorted T cell population. From each sorted fraction, genomic DNA was isolated and quantified by UV absorbance on a Nanodrop 2000c.

The study at large found these results: Across several donors, approximately 5% of naive CD4, more than 3% of naive CD8, roughly 2.3% of memory CD4, and around 0.4% of memory CD8 clonotypes were shared. Naive subsets generally had larger estimated clonotype richness than memory subsets. Clonotypes shared by all four sorted-subset donors showed higher generation probabilities than non-shared clonotypes. Based on pairwise subsampling, the degree of clonotype sharing among donors was expected to be affected by sequencing depth. Only blood was sampled, and tissue TCR repertoires likely differ from those in blood. Even with the large sequencing depth, rarefaction of the sorted-subset datasets indicated that sequencing was incomplete. Because the study included only a small number of donors, the genetic and exposure-history diversity represented was limited.

The receptor comes from a man under 40 in good health. Source material: memory CD4+ T cells sorted from blood. This specimen's cell subset or site label, per the study, means: CD45RA-negative fraction. This receptor chain uses TRBV6-1 and TRBJ1-1, with the identity of the D gene unclear. The CDR3 here reads CASSEAVWGAEAFF. The sequenced DNA: TGTGCCAGCAGTGAAGCGGTTTGGGGAGCTGAAGCTTTCTTT.